The clone carrying this T cell receptor beta chain has just one count. Its antigen is as yet unknown. Deletions cut 0 bases from V and 9 bases from J, with 14 bases between. CDR1 SGHAT and CDR2 FQNNGV come from the germline V gene. The CDR3 runs 15 residues. PCR amplification relied on 60 Vbeta primers (plus 13 Jbeta primers). The table came from immunoSEQ multiplex PCR; TCRdb's copy has only in-frame clones and leaves some out. The sample has roughly 150,000 clones, 65% to 80% seen once. This entry is derived from a study of cytomegalovirus exposure and HLA in healthy donors. Whole-study findings and limits: In a later analysis, specific HLA alleles were associated with 15,000 to 20,000 TCR beta sequences at a 0.05 false discovery rate. Prediction of most subjects' HLA-A and HLA-B alleles by TCR beta sequences was reportedly accurate.

The gene calls are TRBV11-2 and TRBJ2-2, with D possibly TRBD1 on 6 matching bases. The sequence was obtained from a woman under 40 in good health and CMV-seronegative. Material: PBMCs. Here the CDR3 reads CASSLEWQGSRELFF. The DNA of the CDR3 is TGTGCCAGCAGCTTAGAGTGGCAGGGGAGTCGGGAGCTGTTTTTT.